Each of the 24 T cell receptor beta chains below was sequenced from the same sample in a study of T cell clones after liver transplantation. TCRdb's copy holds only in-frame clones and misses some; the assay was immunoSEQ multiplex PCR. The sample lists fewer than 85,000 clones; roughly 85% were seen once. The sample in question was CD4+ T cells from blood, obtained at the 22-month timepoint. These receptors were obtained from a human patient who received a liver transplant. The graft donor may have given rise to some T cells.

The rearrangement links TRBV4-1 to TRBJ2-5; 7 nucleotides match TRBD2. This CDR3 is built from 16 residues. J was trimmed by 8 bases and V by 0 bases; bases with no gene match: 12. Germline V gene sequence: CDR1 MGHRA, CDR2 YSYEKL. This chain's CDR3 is CASSQEPGLGGGTQYF. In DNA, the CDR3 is TGCGCCAGCAGCCAAGAACCAGGACTAGGCGGGGGTACCCAGTACTTC.

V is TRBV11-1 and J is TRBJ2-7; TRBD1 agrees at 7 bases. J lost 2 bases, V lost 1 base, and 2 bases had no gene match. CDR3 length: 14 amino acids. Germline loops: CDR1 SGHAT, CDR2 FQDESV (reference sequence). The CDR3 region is CASSLGGTAYEQYF. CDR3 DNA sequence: TGTGCCAGCAGCTTAGGTGGGACAGCCTACGAGCAGTACTTC.

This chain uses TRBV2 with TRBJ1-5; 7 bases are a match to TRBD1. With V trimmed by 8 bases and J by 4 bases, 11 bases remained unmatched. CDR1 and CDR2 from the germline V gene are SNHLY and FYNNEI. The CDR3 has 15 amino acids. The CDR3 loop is CASSPGGKGNQPQHF. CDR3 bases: TGTGCCAGCTCACCAGGGGGGAAAGGTAATCAGCCCCAGCATTTT.

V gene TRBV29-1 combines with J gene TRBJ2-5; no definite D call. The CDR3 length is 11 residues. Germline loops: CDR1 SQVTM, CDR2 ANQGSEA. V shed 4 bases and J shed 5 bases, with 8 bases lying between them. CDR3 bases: TGCAGCGTTGGGTCTAGGGAGACCCAGTACTTC. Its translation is CSVGSRETQYF.

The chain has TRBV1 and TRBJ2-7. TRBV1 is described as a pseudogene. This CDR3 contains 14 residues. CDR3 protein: CTSSQDQQNYEQYF. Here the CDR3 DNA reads TGCACCAGCAGCCAAGATCAGCAGAACTACGAGCAGTACTTC.

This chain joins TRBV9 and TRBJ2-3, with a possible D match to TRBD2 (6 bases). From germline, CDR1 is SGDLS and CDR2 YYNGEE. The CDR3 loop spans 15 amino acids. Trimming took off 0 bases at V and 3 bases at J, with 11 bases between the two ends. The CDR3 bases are TGTGCCAGCAGCGTAGGCCAGGAGGGGACAGATACGCAGTATTTT. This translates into CASSVGQEGTDTQYF.

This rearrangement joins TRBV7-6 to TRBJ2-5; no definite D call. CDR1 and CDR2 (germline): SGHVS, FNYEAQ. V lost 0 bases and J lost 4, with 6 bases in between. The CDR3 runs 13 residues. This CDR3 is CASSLARSETQYF. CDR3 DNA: TGTGCCAGCAGCTTAGCGCGTTCAGAGACCCAGTACTTC.

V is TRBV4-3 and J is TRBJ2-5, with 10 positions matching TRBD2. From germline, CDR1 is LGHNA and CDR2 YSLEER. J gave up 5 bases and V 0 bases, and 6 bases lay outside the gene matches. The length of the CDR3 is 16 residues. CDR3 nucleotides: TGCGCCAGCAGCCAAGACTTAGCGGGGGGTGGGGAGACCCAGTACTTC. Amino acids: CASSQDLAGGGETQYF.

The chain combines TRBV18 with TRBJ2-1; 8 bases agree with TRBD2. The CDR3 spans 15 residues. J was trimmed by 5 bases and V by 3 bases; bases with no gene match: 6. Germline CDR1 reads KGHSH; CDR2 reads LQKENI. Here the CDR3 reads CASSPRMTSDNEQFF. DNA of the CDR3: TGTGCCAGCTCACCTCGGATGACTAGCGACAATGAGCAGTTCTTC.

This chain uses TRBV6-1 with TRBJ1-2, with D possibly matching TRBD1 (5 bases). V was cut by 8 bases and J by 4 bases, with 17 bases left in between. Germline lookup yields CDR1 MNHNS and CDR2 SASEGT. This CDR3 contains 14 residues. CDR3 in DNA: TGTGCCAGCGGGCGGACACCCTACCCCTATGGCTACACCTTC. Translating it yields CASGRTPYPYGYTF.

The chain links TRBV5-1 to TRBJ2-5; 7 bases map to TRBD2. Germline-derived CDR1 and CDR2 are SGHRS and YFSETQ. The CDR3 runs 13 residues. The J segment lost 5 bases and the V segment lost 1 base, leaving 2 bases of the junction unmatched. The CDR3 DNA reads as TGCGCCAGCAGCTTGACTAGCGATGAGACCCAGTACTTC. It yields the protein CASSLTSDETQYF. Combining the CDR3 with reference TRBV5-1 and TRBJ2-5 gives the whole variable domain KAGVTQTPRYLIKTRGQQVTLSCSPISGHRSVSWYQQTPGQGLQFLFEYFSETQRNKGNFPGRFSGRQFSNSRSEMNVSTLELGDSALYLCASSLTSDETQYFGPGTRLLVL.

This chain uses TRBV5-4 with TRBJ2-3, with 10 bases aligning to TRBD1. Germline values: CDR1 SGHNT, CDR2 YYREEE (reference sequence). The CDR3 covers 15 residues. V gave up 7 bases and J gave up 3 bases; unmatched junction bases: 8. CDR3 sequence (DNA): TGTGCCAGCGTTATCAGGACAGGGGGTACAGATACGCAGTATTTT. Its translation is CASVIRTGGTDTQYF. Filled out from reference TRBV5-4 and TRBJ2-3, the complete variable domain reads ETGVTQSPTHLIKTRGQQVTLRCSSQSGHNTVSWYQQALGQGPQFIFQYYREEENGRGNFPPRFSGLQFPNYSSELNVNALELDDSALYLCASVIRTGGTDTQYFGPGTRLTVL.

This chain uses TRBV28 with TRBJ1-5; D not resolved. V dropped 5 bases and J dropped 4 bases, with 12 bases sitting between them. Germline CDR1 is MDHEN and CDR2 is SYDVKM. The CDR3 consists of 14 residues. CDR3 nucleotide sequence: TGTGCCAGCAGTCCGAGGGCCGGGAATCAGCCCCAGCATTTT. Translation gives CASSPRAGNQPQHF.

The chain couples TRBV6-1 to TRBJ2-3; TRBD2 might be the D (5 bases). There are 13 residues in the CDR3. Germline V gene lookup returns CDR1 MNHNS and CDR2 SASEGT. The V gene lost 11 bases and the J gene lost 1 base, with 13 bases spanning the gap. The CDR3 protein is CASLRAGTDTQYF. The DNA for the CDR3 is TGTGCCTCCCTCCGAGCGGGCACAGATACGCAGTATTTT.

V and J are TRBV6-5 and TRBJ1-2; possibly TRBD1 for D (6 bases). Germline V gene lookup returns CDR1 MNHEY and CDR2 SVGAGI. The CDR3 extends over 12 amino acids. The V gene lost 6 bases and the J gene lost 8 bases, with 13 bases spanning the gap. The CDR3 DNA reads TGTGCCAGCAGCAAACAGGGTTACGGCTACACCTTC. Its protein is CASSKQGYGYTF.

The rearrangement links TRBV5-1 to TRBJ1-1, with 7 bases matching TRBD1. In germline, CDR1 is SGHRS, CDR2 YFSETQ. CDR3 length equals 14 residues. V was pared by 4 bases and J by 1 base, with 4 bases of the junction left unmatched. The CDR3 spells CASSVNRGNTEAFF. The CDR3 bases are TGCGCCAGCAGCGTTAACAGGGGGAACACTGAAGCTTTCTTT.

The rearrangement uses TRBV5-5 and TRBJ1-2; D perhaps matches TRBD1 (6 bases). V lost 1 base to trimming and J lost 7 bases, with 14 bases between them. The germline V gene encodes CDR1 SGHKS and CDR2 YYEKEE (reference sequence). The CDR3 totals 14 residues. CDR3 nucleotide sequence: TGTGCCAGCAGCTTGACGTCAGGGGAAGGTGGCTACACCTTC. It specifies CASSLTSGEGGYTF.

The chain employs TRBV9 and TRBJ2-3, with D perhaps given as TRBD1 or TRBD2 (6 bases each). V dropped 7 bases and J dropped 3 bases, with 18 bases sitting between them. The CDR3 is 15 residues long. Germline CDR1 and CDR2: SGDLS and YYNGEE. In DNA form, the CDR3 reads TGTGCCAGCGCCCCCCGGGGGCTATCAACAGATACGCAGTATTTT. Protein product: CASAPRGLSTDTQYF.

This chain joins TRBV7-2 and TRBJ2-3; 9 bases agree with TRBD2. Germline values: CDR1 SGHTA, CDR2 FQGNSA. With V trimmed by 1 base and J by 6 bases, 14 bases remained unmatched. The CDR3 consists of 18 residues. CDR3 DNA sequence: TGTGCCAGCAGCTTAGTCCTAGCTCTAGCGGGACGTCCGGATACGCAGTATTTT. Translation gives CASSLVLALAGRPDTQYF.

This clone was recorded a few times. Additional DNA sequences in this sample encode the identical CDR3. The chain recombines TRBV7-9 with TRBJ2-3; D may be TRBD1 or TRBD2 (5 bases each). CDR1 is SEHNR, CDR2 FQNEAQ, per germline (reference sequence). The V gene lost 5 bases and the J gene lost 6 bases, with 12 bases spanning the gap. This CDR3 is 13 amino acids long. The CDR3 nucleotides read TGTGCCAGCAGCCCCCGGGGCCCCGATACGCAGTATTTT. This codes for CASSPRGPDTQYF.

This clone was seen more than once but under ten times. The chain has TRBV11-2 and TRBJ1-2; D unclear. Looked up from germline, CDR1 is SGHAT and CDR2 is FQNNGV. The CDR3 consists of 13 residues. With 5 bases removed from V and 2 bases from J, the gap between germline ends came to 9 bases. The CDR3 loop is CASSPIRNYGYTF. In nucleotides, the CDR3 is TGTGCCAGCAGCCCAATACGGAACTATGGCTACACCTTC.

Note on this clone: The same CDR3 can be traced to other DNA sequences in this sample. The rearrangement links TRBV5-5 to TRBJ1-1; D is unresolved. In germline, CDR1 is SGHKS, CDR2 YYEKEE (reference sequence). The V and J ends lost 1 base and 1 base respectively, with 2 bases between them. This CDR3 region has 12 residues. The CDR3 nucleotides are TGTGCCAGCAGCTTGACGAACACTGAAGCTTTCTTT. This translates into CASSLTNTEAFF.

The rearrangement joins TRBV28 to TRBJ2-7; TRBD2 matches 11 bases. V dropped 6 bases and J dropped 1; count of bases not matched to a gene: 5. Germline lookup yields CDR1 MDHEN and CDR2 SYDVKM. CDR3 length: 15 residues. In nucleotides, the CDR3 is TGTGCCAGCAGGATCGTAGCGGGAGGGTCCTACGAGCAGTACTTC. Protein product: CASRIVAGGSYEQYF.

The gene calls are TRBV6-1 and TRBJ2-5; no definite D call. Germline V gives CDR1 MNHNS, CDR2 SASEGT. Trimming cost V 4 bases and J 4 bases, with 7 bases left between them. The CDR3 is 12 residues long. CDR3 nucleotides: TGTGCCAGCAGTGGGTCAGGAGAGACCCAGTACTTC. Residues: CASSGSGETQYF.